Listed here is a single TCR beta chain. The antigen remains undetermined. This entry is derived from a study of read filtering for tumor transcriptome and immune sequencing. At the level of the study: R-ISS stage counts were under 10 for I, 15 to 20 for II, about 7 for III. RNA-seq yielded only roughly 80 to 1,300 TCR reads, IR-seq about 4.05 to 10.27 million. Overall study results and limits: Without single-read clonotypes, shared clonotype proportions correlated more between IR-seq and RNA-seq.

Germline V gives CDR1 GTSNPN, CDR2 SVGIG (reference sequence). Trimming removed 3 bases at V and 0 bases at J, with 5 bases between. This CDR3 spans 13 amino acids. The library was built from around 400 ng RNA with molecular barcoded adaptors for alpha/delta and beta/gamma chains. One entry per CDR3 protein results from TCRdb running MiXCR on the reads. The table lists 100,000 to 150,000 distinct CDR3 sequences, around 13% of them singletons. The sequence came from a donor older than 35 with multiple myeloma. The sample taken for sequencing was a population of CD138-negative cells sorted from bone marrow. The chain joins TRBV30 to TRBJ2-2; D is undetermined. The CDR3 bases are TGTGCCTGGAGATTGGCGAACACCGGGGAGCTGTTTTTT. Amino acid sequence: CAWRLANTGELFF. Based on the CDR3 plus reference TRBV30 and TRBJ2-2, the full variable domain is SQTIHQWPATLVQPVGSPLSLECTVEGTSNPNLYWYRQAAGRGLQLLFYSVGIGQISSEVPQNLSASRPQDRQFILSSKKLLLSDSGFYLCAWRLANTGELFFGEGSRLTVL.